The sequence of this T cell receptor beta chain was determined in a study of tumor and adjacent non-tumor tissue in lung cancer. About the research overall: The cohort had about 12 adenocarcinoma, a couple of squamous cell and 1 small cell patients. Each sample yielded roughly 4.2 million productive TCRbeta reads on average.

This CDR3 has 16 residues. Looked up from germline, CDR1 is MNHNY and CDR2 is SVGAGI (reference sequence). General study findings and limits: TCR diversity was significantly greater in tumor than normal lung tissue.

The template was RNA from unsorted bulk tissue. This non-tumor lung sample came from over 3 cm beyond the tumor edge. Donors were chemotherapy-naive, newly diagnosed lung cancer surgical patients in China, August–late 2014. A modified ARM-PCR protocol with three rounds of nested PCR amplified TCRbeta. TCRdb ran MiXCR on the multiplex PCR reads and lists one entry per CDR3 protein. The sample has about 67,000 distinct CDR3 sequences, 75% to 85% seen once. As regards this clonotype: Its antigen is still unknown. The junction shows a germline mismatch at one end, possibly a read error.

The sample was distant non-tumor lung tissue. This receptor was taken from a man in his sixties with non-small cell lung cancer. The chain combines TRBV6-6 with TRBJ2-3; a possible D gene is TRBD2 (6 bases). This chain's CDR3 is CVSAMISGDLTDTQYF. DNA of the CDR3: TGTGTCAGCGCAATGATTAGCGGAGACCTCACAGATACGCAGTATTTT.